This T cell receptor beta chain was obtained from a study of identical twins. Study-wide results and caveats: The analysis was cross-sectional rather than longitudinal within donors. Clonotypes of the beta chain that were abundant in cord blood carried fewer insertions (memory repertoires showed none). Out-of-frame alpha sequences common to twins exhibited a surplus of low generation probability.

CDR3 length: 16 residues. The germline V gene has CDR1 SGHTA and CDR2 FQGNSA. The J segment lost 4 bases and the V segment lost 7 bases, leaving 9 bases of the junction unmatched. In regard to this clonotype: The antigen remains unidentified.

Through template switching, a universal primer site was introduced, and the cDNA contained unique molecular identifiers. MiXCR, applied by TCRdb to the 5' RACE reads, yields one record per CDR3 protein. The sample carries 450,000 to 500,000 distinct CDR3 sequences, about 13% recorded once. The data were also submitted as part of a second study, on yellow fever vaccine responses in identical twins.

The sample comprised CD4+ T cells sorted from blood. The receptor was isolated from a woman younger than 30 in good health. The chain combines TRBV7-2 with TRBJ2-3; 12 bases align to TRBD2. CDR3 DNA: TGTGCCAGCAACCTAGCGGGAGGGTTGGTGGCAGATACGCAGTATTTT. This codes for CASNLAGGLVADTQYF.